These 11 T cell receptor beta chains came from one sample sequenced in a study of CXCR3-negative and CXCR3-positive naive CD8 T cells. Study-wide points: Naive cells positive for CXCR3 carried more hydrophobic TRB CDR3s than CXCR3-negative ones.

UMI-labeled 5' RACE yielded the TRB cDNA libraries. TCRdb reanalyzed the 5' RACE reads and collapses them to one entry per CDR3 protein, without DNA. This sample's table reports over 50,000 distinct CDR3 sequences. Antigens of these TCRs are unknown. The sequenced sample consisted of naive CXCR3+ CD8+ T cells from blood. Noted subset: CD45RO-CCR7+CD27+CD95- naive CD8+ T cells expressing CXCR3 (TNR3+). These TCRs come from a human donor in good health. Some clones in this sample may be carry-over from other donors' samples.

The V gene is TRBV7-6, the J gene TRBJ2-7; TCRdb reports TRBD1, a call that lacks DNA to check it against. This CDR3 has 13 amino acids. Germline V gene sequence: CDR1 SGHVS, CDR2 FNYEAQ. The CDR3 reads CASSLETGGEQYF.

This sequence joins TRBV12-3 or TRBV12-4 and TRBJ2-7; TCRdb gives TRBD1 as the D gene, but with no DNA this cannot be confirmed. The CDR3 length is 15 residues. The CDR3 is CASSSPGTGKHEQYF.

The chain employs TRBV7-9 and TRBJ1-1. Germline CDR1 reads SEHNR; CDR2 reads FQNEAQ (reference sequence). The CDR3 loop spans 18 amino acids. CDR3 sequence: CASSFPPGGSIGDTEAFF.

This chain connects TRBV5-1 to TRBJ2-7. This CDR3 comprises 20 residues. Germline assignment: CDR1 SGHRS and CDR2 YFSETQ. The CDR3 spells CASSLGRTSDVNLYTYEQYF.

The rearrangement joins TRBV7-3 to TRBJ2-2; absent DNA, TCRdb's TRBD1 call cannot be checked. The length of the CDR3 is 16 residues. The germline CDR1 and CDR2 sequences are SGHTA and FQGTGA. The CDR3 loop is CASSPGEGQNTGELFF. The variable domain in full, with the rest retrieved from reference TRBV7-3 and TRBJ2-2, is GAGVSQTPSNKVTEKGKYVELRCDPISGHTALYWYRQSLGQGPEFLIYFQGTGAADDSGLPNDRFFAVRPEGSVSTLKIQRTERGDSAVYLCASSPGEGQNTGELFFGEGSRLTVL.

The chain uses TRBV6-2 or TRBV6-3 and TRBJ2-7; TCRdb's D call, TRBD1, is unchecked because there is no DNA. The CDR3 is 14 residues long. Germline CDR1 is MNHEY and CDR2 is SVGEGT. The chain's CDR3 is CASSYPGQGNEQYF.

The rearrangement uses TRBV5-1 and TRBJ1-2; TCRdb designates TRBD1, a call that cannot be tested without DNA. The CDR3 runs 16 residues. The germline V gene encodes CDR1 SGHRS and CDR2 YFSETQ. The CDR3 loop reads CASRRSGQGAPGGYTF.

The chain is built from TRBV7-9 and TRBJ1-1. Germline loops: CDR1 SEHNR, CDR2 FQNEAQ (reference sequence). The CDR3 totals 13 residues. The CDR3 sequence: CASSSGVVTEAFF.

This chain's CDR3 is CASSHLGPAGAQETQYF. The chain carries TRBV7-9 and TRBJ2-5; the TRBD1 assignment by TCRdb is unverifiable without DNA. The germline gives CDR1 SEHNR, CDR2 FQNEAQ (reference sequence). This CDR3 spans 17 amino acids.

J is TRBJ2-3 and V is TRBV29-1; TCRdb designates TRBD1, a call that cannot be tested without DNA. The CDR3 sequence is 16 residues long. From germline, CDR1 is SQVTM and CDR2 ANQGSEA. The CDR3 spells CSVEDLWDKYTDTQYF.

The V call is TRBV29-1, the J call TRBJ2-3; the D call from TCRdb, TRBD2, cannot be confirmed without DNA. The CDR3 spans 16 residues. CDR1 and CDR2 (germline): SQVTM, ANQGSEA. The CDR3: CSVGGSTSGITDTQYF.